Described below is a single T cell receptor beta chain sequence and its context. The target antigen is unknown. V lost 5 bases to trimming and J lost 7 bases, with 20 bases between them. The germline CDR1 and CDR2 sequences are SGHVS and FNYEAQ. The CDR3 is 16 residues long. The sample originates from a study of cytomegalovirus exposure and HLA in healthy donors. Study-wide results and caveats: The study recorded over 150 TCR beta chains that were cytomegalovirus-associated.

Some clones are missing from TCRdb's copy, which holds only in-frame ones; the method was immunoSEQ multiplex PCR. The table lists over 250,000 clones, 80% to 90% of them singletons, with 1% in the top ten. The sequence was obtained from a woman between 18 and 29 years old in good health and CMV-seronegative. Sequencing input: PBMCs. The chain joins TRBV7-6 to TRBJ2-2; possible D gene TRBD1, 5 bases. The CDR3 is CASSGPQEGRIGELFF. As DNA, the CDR3 is TGTGCCAGCAGCGGCCCACAGGAAGGTCGCATCGGGGAGCTGTTTTTT.